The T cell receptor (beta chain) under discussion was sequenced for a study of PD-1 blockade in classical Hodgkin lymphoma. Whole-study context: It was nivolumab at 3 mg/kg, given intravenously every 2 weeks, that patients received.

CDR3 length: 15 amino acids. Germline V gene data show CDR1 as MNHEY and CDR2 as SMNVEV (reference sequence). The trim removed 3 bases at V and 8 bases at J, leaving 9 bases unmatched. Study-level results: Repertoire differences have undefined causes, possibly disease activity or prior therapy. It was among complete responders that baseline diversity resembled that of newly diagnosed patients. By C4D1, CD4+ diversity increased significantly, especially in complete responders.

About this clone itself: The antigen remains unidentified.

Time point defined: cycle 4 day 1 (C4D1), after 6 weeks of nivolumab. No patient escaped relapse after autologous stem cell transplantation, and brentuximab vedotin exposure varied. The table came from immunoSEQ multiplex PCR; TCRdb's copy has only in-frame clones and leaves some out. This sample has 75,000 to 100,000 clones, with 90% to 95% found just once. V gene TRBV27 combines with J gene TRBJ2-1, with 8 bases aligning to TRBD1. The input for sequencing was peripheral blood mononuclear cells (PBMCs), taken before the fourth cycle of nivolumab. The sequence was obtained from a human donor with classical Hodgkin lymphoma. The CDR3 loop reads CASSLWEQGGDEQFF. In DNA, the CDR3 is TGTGCCAGCAGTTTGTGGGAACAGGGGGGTGATGAGCAGTTCTTC.